These 5 T cell receptor beta chains originate from one sample sequenced in a study of breast tumors, draining lymph nodes, adjacent tissues. Samples came from axillary lymph nodes draining the breast cancer. TCRdb used MiXCR to reprocess the multiplex PCR reads, holding one entry per CDR3 protein. The sample has approximately 300,000 distinct CDR3 sequences, 30% to 35% seen once. Sequenced sample: axillary lymph node tissue. The receptors stem from a female donor with breast cancer. Some clones in this sample may be carry-over from other donors' samples.

This clonotype was counted only a few times. This chain uses TRBV20-1 with TRBJ2-4, with D perhaps TRBD1 (6 bases). Germline V lookup: CDR1 DFQATT, CDR2 SNEGSKA (reference sequence). V was shortened by 3 bases and J by 7 bases, with 19 bases between the two germline ends. This CDR3 region has 15 residues. The CDR3 coding sequence is TGCAGTGCTAGCAGGCAGGGGATACGACGCAACATTCAGTACTTC. It specifies CSASRQGIRRNIQYF.

This clonotype was found many times. The CDR3 nucleotides read TGTGCCAGCAGCCAAGGGGCCAGGGGAGCAGAGACCCAGTACTTC. It is translated as CASSQGARGAETQYF. V usage is TRBV3-1 and J usage is TRBJ2-5; possibly TRBD1 for D (6 bases). V lost 1 base, J lost 4 bases, and 13 bases lay in between. The CDR3 sequence is 15 residues long. Per the germline V gene, CDR1 is LGHDT and CDR2 is YNNKEL (reference sequence).

This clonotype was seen many times. The chain has TRBV12-3 or TRBV12-4 and TRBJ1-4; D is unclear. The CDR3 length is 12 residues. Trimming cost V 3 bases and J 8 bases, with 7 bases left between them. CDR3 DNA: TGTGCCAGCAGTTTGATTCCCGAAAAACTGTTTTTT. It encodes CASSLIPEKLFF.

This clonotype appeared many times. The chain links TRBV24-1 to TRBJ1-5; D is ambiguous. V lost 4 bases and J 4 bases, leaving 10 bases between the germline ends. The CDR3 runs to 14 residues. Per the germline V gene, CDR1 is KGHDR and CDR2 is SFDVKD. In DNA form, the CDR3 reads TGTGCCACCAGTGACCCCCGGGAGAATCAGCCCCAGCATTTT. It translates to CATSDPRENQPQHF.

Worth noting for this clonotype: This may be a read error: a much more frequent sequence differs by one nucleotide. V gene TRBV20-1 combines with J gene TRBJ2-1; D remains ambiguous. V was shortened by 3 bases and J by 0 bases, with 15 bases between the two germline ends. CDR1 is DFQATT and CDR2 is SNEGSKA in the germline V gene (reference sequence). This CDR3 has 16 residues. Here the CDR3 reads CSARGRSLSSYNEQFF. The CDR3 region has the DNA TGCAGTGCTAGGGGTCGGAGTCTGAGCTCCTACAATGAGCAGTTCTTC.